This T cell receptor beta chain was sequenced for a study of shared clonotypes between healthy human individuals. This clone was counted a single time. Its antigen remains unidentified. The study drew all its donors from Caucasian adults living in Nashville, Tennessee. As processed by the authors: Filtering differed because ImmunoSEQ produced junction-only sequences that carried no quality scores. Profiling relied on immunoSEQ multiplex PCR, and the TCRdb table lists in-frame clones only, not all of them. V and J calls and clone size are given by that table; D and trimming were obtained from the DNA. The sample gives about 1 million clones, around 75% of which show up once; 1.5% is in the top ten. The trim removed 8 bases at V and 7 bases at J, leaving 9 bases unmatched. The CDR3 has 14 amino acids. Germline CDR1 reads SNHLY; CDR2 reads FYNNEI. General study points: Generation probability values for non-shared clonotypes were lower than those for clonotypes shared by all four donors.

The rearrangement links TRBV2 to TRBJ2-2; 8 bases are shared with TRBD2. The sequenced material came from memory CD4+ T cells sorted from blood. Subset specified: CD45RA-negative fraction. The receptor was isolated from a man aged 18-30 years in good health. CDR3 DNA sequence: TGTGCCAGCCGGGCGCGGGGGGCCGGCGGGGAGCTGTTTTTT. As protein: CASRARGAGGELFF.